This T cell receptor beta chain was obtained from a study of T cell changes during pregnancy in multiple sclerosis. TCRdb's table, derived via immunoSEQ multiplex PCR, lists solely in-frame clones and lacks some. The repertoire holds around 19,000 clones, with more than 75% as singletons. Germline values: CDR1 LNHDA, CDR2 SQIVND (reference sequence). The V and J ends lost 4 bases and 0 bases, in that order; junction bases with no gene match: 5. The CDR3 consists of 15 residues. Specimen: CD8+ T cells from peripheral blood mononuclear cells, collected after pregnancy. V is TRBV19 and J is TRBJ2-7; 8 bases are shared with TRBD1. This TCR was recovered from a female donor with multiple sclerosis, enrolled in a pregnancy study. The CDR3 DNA sequence: TGTGCCAGTAGTACAGGGGGCTCAAACTCCTACGAGCAGTACTTC. Protein product: CASSTGGSNSYEQYF. Full variable domain (missing parts from reference TRBV19 and TRBJ2-7): DGGITQSPKYLFRKEGQNVTLSCEQNLNHDAMYWYRQDPGQGLRLIYYSQIVNDFQKGDIAEGYSVSREKKESFPLTVTSAQKNPTAFYLCASSTGGSNSYEQYFGPGTRLTVT.